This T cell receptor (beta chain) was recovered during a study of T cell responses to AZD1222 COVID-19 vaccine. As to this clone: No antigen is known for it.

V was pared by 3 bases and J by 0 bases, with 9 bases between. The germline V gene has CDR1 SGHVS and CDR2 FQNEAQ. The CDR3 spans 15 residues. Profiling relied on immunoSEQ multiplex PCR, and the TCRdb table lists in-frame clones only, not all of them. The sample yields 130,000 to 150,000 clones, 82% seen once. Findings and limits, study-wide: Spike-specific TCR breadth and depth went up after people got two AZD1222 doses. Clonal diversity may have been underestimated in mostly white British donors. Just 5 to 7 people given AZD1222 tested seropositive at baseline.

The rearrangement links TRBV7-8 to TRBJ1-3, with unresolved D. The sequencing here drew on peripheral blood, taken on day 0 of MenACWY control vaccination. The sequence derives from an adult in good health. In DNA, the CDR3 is TGTGCCAGCAGCTTGGAGGGCTCCTCTGGAAACACCATATATTTT. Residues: CASSLEGSSGNTIYF.